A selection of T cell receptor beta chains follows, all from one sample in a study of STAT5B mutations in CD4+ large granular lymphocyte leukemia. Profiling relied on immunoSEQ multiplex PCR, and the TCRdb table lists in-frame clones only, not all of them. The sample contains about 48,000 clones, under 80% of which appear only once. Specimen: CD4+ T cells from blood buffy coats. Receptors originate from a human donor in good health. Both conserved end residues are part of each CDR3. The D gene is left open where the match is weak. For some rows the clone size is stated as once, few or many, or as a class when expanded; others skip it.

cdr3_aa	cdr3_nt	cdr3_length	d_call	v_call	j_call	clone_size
CAISDSRGYTEAFF	TGTGCCATCAGTGACAGTAGGGGGTACACTGAAGCTTTCTTT	14	-	TRBV10-3	TRBJ1-1	-
CASSVHGVTEAFF	TGTGCCAGCAGTGTCCACGGGGTCACTGAAGCTTTCTTT	13	-	TRBV28	TRBJ1-1	-
CASSSDSSGANVLTF	TGTGCCAGCAGCTCGGACAGTTCCGGGGCCAACGTCCTGACTTTC	15	-	TRBV11-3	TRBJ2-6	-
CASSLGWTGGIVNEKLFF	TGTGCCAGCAGCTTAGGTTGGACAGGGGGCATTGTGAATGAAAAACTGTTTTTT	18	TRBD1	TRBV7-9	TRBJ1-4	-
CASSRWTGGSNSPLHF	TGTGCCAGCAGCCGTTGGACAGGGGGCTCGAATTCACCCCTCCACTTT	16	TRBD1	TRBV7-2	TRBJ1-6	-
CASSLGETQYF	TGTGCCAGCAGCTTAGGGGAGACCCAGTACTTC	11	-	TRBV11-1	TRBJ2-5	-
CASSTTSGAYNEQFF	TGCGCCAGCAGCACAACTAGCGGGGCTTACAATGAGCAGTTCTTC	15	TRBD2	TRBV5-1	TRBJ2-1	once
CASSYPGYTEAFF	TGTGCCAGCAGTTACCCCGGGTACACTGAAGCTTTCTTT	13	-	TRBV6-5	TRBJ1-1	-
CSVLQGASGYGYTF	TGCAGCGTTCTACAGGGGGCTTCAGGCTATGGCTACACCTTC	14	TRBD1	TRBV29-1	TRBJ1-2	-
CASSLSAGGATQYF	TGTGCCAGCAGCTTATCTGCCGGGGGGGCTACGCAGTATTTT	14	TRBD2	TRBV11-1	TRBJ2-3	-
CSVLGAGGVDTQYF	TGCAGCGTCCTCGGGGCGGGGGGTGTCGATACGCAGTATTTT	14	TRBD2	TRBV29-1	TRBJ2-3	-
CAWSVNEGTPLHF	TGTGCCTGGAGTGTAAATGAGGGGACACCCCTCCACTTT	13	-	TRBV30	TRBJ1-6	-
CASSVMSTDTQYF	TGTGCCAGCAGCGTAATGTCCACAGATACGCAGTATTTT	13	-	TRBV9	TRBJ2-3	-
CASSQGGRWGYTF	TGTGCCAGCAGTCAGGGAGGGCGGTGGGGCTACACCTTC	13	-	TRBV27	TRBJ1-2	-
CASTGARMGEEQFF	TGTGCCAGTACGGGGGCCAGGATGGGGGAGGAGCAGTTCTTC	14	-	TRBV19	TRBJ2-1	-
CASVPQGGGYTF	TGTGCCAGCGTACCCCAGGGTGGGGGCTACACCTTC	12	-	TRBV28	TRBJ1-2	few